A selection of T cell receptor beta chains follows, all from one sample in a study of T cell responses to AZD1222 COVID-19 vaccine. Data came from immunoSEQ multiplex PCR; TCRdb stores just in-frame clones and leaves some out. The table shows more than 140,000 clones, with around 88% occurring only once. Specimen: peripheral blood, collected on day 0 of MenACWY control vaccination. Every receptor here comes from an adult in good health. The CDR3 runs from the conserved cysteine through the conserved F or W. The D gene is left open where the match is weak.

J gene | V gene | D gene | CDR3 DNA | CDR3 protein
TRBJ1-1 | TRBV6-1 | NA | TGTGCCAGCAGTGAAATGGAAACTGAAGCTTTCTTT | CASSEMETEAFF
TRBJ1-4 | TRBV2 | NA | TGTGCCAGCTTCGGGGTGGCAACTAATGAAAAACTGTTTTTT | CASFGVATNEKLFF
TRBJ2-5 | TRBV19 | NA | TGTGCCAGTGCCACAGGGAGATGGGAGACCCAGTACTTC | CASATGRWETQYF
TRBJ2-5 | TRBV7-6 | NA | TGTGCCAGCAGCCCTAACACGGGTGAGACCCAGTACTTC | CASSPNTGETQYF
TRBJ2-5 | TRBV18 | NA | TGTGCCAGCTCACCAGGAGGGTTGGAGACCCAGTACTTC | CASSPGGLETQYF
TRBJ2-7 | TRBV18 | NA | TGTGCCAGCTCTGCTAGCGTGGGGGGATCCTACGAGCAGTACTTC | CASSASVGGSYEQYF
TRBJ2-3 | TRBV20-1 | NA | TGCAGTGCTAGTTATAATCAGGGGCGAGATACGCAGTATTTT | CSASYNQGRDTQYF
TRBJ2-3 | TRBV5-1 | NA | TGCGCCAGCAGCTTGGCCCAGCAAAGGGGGGCAGATACGCAGTATTTT | CASSLAQQRGADTQYF
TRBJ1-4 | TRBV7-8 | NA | TGTGCCAGCAGCTTAGATTCGGGAGGAGGAGAAAAACTGTTTTTT | CASSLDSGGGEKLFF
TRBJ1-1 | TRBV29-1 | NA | TGCAGCGTTGACGGTAACACGAACACTGAAGCTTTCTTT | CSVDGNTNTEAFF
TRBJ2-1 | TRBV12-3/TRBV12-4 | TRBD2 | TGTGCCAGCAGTTTAGTGCCCCTAGCGGATCAGTTCTTC | CASSLVPLADQFF